One T cell receptor beta chain is described in this entry. V was trimmed by 0 bases and J by 4 bases, leaving 16 bases between them. In germline, CDR1 is SGHRS, CDR2 YFSETQ. This CDR3 is built from 16 residues. The sample originates from a study of cytomegalovirus exposure and HLA in healthy donors. It was with 60 Vbeta and 13 Jbeta primers that the PCR ran. Generated by immunoSEQ multiplex PCR, the TCRdb table keeps only in-frame clones and is missing some. The table for this sample gives some 39,000 clones. V usage is TRBV5-1 and J usage is TRBJ1-2; D ambiguous. The sequence was collected from a woman in her twenties or thirties in good health and CMV-seropositive. Sequenced sample: PBMCs. CDR3 coding DNA: TGCGCCAGCAGCTTGGAATTATCTCTTGCCAGCTATGGCTACACCTTC. As protein: CASSLELSLASYGYTF. Full variable domain (rest looked up from reference TRBV5-1 and TRBJ1-2): KAGVTQTPRYLIKTRGQQVTLSCSPISGHRSVSWYQQTPGQGLQFLFEYFSETQRNKGNFPGRFSGRQFSNSRSEMNVSTLELGDSALYLCASSLELSLASYGYTFGSGTRLTVV.